The T cell receptor beta chain under discussion was sequenced for a study of early T cells in non-severe SARS-CoV-2 infection. TCRdb re-derived calls from the 5' RACE reads in MiXCR, one entry per CDR3 protein. The table shows tens of thousands of distinct CDR3 sequences, with approximately 10% occurring only once. This clonotype occurred many times. The sample in question was whole blood, obtained at baseline. This TCR was recovered from an adult who was a healthcare worker with PCR-confirmed SARS-CoV-2 infection or an uninfected control (not recorded which).

The CDR3 nucleotides read TGTGCCAGCAGTTTGGCTAGCGGAAGCACAGATACGCAGTATTTT. This gives the protein CASSLASGSTDTQYF. The V call is TRBV12-3 or TRBV12-4, the J call TRBJ2-3; TRBD2 agrees at 7 bases. This CDR3 is 15 amino acids long. Trimming took 3 bases from V and 0 from J; bases not matched to a gene: 3.